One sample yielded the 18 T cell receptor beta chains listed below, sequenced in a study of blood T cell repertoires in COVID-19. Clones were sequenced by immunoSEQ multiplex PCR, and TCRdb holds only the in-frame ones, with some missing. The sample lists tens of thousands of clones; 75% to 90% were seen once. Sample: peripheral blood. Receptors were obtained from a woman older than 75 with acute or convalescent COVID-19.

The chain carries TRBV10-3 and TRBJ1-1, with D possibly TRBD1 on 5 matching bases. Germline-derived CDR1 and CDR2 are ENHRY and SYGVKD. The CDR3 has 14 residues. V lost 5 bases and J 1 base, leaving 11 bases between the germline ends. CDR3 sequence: CAISRDQGNTEAFF. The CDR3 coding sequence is TGTGCCATCAGTCGAGATCAGGGGAACACTGAAGCTTTCTTT.

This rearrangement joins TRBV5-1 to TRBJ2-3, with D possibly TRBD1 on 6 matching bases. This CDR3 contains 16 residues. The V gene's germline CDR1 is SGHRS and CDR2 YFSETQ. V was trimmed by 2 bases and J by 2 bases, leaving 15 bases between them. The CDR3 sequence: CASSLMTQGVTDTQYF. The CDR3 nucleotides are TGCGCCAGCAGCTTAATGACACAGGGCGTCACAGATACGCAGTATTTT.

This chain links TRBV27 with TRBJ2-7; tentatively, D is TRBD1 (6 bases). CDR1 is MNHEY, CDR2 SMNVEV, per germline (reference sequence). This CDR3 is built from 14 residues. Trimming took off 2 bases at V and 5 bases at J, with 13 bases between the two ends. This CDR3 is CASSLTLTGNEQYF. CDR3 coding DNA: TGTGCCAGCAGTTTAACCCTAACAGGGAACGAGCAGTACTTC.

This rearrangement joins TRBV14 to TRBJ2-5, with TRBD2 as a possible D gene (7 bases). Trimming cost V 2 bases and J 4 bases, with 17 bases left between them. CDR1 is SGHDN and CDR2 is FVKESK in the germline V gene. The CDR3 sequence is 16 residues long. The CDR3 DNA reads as TGTGCCAGCAGCCAAAGACGAGTGGGAGGGGGAGAGACCCAGTACTTC. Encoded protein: CASSQRRVGGGETQYF. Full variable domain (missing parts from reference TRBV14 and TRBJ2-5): EAGVTQFPSHSVIEKGQTVTLRCDPISGHDNLYWYRRVMGKEIKFLLHFVKESKQDESGMPNNRFLAERTGGTYSTLKVQPAELEDSGVYFCASSQRRVGGGETQYFGPGTRLLVL.

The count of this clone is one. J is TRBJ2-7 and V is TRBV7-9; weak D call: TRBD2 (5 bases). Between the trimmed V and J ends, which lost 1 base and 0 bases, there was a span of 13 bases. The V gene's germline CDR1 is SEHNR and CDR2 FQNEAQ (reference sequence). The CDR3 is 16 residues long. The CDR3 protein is CASSLGRGGSSYEQYF. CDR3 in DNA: TGTGCCAGCAGCTTAGGTCGCGGAGGATCCTCCTACGAGCAGTACTTC.

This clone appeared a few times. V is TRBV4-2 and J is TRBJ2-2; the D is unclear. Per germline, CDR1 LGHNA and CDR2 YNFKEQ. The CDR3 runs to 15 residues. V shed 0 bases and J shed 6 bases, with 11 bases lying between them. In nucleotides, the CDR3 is TGTGCCAGCAGCCAAGAATCCCGGGTCCCCGGGGAGCTGTTTTTT. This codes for CASSQESRVPGELFF.

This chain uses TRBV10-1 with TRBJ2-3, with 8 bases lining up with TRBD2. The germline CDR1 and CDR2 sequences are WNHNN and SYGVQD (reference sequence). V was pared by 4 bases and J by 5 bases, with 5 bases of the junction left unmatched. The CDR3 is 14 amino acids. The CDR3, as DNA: TGCGCCAGCAGTGCAGCGGGAGTGGGAGATACGCAGTATTTT. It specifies CASSAAGVGDTQYF.

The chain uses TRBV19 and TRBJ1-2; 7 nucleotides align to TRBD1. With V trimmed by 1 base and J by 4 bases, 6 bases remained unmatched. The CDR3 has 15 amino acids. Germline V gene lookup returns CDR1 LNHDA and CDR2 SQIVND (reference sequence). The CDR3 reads CASSIGVGGFYGYTF. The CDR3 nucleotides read TGTGCCAGTAGTATAGGGGTAGGGGGCTTCTATGGCTACACCTTC.

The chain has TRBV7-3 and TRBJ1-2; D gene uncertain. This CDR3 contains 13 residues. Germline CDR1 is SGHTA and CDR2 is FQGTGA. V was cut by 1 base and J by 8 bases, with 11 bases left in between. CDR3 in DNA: TGTGCCAGCAGCTTAATGCGGGCGGGAGGCTACACCTTC. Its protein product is CASSLMRAGGYTF.

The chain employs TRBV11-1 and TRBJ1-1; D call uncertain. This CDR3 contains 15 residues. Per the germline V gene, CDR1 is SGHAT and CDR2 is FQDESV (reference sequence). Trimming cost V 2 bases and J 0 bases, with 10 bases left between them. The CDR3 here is CASSLSSVVNTEAFF. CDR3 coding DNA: TGTGCCAGCAGCTTATCCTCAGTGGTGAACACTGAAGCTTTCTTT.

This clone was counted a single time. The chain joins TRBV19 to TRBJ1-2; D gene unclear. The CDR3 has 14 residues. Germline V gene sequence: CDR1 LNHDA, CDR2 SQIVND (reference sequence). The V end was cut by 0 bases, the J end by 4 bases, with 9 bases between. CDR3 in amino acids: CASSIEEAAYGYTF. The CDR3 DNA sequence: TGTGCCAGTAGTATAGAAGAAGCCGCCTATGGCTACACCTTC.

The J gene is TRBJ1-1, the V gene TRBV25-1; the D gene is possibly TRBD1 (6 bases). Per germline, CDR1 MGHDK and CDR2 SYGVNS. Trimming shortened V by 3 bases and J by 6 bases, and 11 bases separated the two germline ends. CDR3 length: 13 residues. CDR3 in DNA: TGTGCCAGCAGTGACTCAGGGGTTCCTGAAGCTTTCTTT. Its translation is CASSDSGVPEAFF. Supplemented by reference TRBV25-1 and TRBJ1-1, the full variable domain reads EADIYQTPRYLVIGTGKKITLECSQTMGHDKMYWYQQDPGMELHLIHYSYGVNSTEKGDLSSESTVSRIRTEHFPLTLESARPSHTSQYLCASSDSGVPEAFFGQGTRLTVV.

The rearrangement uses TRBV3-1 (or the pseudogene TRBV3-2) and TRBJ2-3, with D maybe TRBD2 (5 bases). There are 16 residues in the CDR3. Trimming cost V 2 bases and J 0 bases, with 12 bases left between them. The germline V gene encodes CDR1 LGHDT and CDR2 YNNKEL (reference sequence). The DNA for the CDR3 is TGTGCCAGCAGCCAACGGGTAGCGACTAGCACAGATACGCAGTATTTT. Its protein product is CASSQRVATSTDTQYF.

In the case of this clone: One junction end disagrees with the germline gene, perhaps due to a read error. The CDR3 DNA sequence: TGTGCCATCAGTACCGGAGCAGAAGCCTTCTTCTTCTTC. Translating it yields CAISTGAEAFFFF. The rearrangement joins TRBV10-3 to TRBJ1-2; D gene uncertain. Per the germline V gene, CDR1 is ENHRY and CDR2 is SYGVKD. CDR3 size: 13 residues.

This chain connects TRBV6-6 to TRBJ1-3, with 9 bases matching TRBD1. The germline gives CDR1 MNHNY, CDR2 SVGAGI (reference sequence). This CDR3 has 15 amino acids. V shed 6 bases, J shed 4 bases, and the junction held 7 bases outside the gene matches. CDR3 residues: CASSRRTGEGNTIYF. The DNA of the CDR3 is TGTGCCAGCAGCCGTCGGACAGGGGAGGGAAACACCATATATTTT.

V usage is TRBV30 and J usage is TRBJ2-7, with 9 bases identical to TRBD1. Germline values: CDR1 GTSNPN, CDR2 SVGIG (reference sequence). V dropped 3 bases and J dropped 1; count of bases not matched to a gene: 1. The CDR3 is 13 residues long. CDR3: CAWRGQGSYEQYF. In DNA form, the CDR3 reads TGTGCCTGGAGGGGACAGGGATCCTACGAGCAGTACTTC.

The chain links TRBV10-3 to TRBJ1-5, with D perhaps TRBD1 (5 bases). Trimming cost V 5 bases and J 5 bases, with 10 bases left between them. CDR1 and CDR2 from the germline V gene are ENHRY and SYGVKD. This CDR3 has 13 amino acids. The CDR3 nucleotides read TGTGCCATCAGTCAGGGAGGCGATCAGCCCCAGCATTTT. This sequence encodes CAISQGGDQPQHF.

The chain's CDR3 is CASSLAGVTYNEQFF. DNA of the CDR3: TGTGCCAGCAGCTTGGCGGGGGTAACCTACAATGAGCAGTTCTTC. The V gene is TRBV5-4, the J gene TRBJ2-1; perhaps TRBD2 as D (6 bases). Germline V gene lookup returns CDR1 SGHNT and CDR2 YYREEE (reference sequence). Trimming stripped 0 bases from V and 2 bases from J, with 9 bases between. The CDR3 spans 15 residues.